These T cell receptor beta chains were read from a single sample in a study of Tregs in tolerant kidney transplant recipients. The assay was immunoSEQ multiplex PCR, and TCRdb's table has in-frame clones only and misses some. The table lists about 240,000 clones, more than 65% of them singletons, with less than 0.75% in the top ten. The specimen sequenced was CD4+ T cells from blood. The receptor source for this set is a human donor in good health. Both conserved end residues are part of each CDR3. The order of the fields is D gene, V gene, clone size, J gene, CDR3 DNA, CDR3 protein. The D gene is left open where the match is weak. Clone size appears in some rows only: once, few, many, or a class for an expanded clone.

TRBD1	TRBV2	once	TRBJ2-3	TGTGCCAGCAGGGTACAGGGGAACACAGATACGCAGTATTTT	CASRVQGNTDTQYF
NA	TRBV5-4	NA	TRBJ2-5	TGTGCCAGCAGCTTGGAGGGCAGAAGGGTGGGGGAGCAGTACTTC	CASSLEGRRVGEQYF
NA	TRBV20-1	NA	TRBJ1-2	TGCAGTGCTAAGATTAACTATGGCTACACCTTC	CSAKINYGYTF
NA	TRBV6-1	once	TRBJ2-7	TGTGCCAGCAGTCCCCAGGACAGAAGGGTCTACGAGCAGTACTTC	CASSPQDRRVYEQYF
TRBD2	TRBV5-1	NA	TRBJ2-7	TGCGCCAGCAGCTTCCGACCGCGACAGCGGGGACTCTACGAGCAGTACTTC	CASSFRPRQRGLYEQYF
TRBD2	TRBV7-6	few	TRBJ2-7	TGTGCCAGCAGCTCCTTAGCGGGAGCGGGGGAGCAGTACTTC	CASSSLAGAGEQYF
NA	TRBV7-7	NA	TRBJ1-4	TGTGCTAGCAGCTTAACCCCCGCAACTAATGAAAAACTGTTTTTT	CASSLTPATNEKLFF
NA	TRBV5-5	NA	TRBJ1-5	TGTGCCAGCAGCTTGGCGGGGGTTCAGCCCCAGCATTTT	CASSLAGVQPQHF
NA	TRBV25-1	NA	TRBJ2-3	TGTGCCAGCAGTGAATATTGGGATACGCAGTATTTT	CASSEYWDTQYF
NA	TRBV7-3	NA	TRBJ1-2	TGTGCCAGCAGCTTAACCCCAGGGATCTATGGCTACACCTTC	CASSLTPGIYGYTF
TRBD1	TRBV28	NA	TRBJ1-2	TGTGCCAGCAGGGCGCGGGGACAGGGTGGGGGCTACACCTTC	CASRARGQGGGYTF
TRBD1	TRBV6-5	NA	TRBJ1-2	TGTGCCAGCACCGACAGGGCTAACAACTATGGCTACACCTTC	CASTDRANNYGYTF
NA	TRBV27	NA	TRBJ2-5	TGTGCCAGCAGTACAGGGTTTAACTCGGAGACCCAGTACTTC	CASSTGFNSETQYF
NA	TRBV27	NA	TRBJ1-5	TGTGCCAGCAGTTACAGGTCTAGCAATCAGCCCCAGCATTTT	CASSYRSSNQPQHF
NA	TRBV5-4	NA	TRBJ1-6	TGTGCCAGCAGCTTGGGACAGTCGGGTTCACCCCTCCACTTT	CASSLGQSGSPLHF
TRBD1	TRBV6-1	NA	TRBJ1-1	TGTGCCAGCAGGACTCTAAAGACAGGGGAAACTGAAGCTTTCTTT	CASRTLKTGETEAFF
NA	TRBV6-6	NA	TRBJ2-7	TGTGCCAGCAGGGGGGTCGCGCCCTACTACGAGCAGTACTTC	CASRGVAPYYEQYF
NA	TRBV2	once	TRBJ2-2	TGTGCCAGCGGGAGTGGGAACACCGGGGAGCTGTTTTTT	CASGSGNTGELFF
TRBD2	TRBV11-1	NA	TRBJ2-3	TGTGCCAGCAGCTCCCACGGGACTAGCGAGACTACAGATACGCAGTATTTT	CASSSHGTSETTDTQYF
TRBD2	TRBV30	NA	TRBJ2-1	TGTGCCTGGACCCCGGGTAGCGGGAGATTCAATGAGCAGTTCTTC	CAWTPGSGRFNEQFF
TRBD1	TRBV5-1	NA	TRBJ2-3	TGCGCCAGCAGCTTTGGACAGGGGGCAGGGGATACGCAGTATTTT	CASSFGQGAGDTQYF
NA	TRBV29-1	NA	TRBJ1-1	TGCAGCGTTGGGTACAGGGTGAACACGGGGAACACTGAAGCTTTCTTT	CSVGYRVNTGNTEAFF
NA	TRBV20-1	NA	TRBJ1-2	TGCAGTGCTGCGCGACAGGATGGCTACACCTTC	CSAARQDGYTF
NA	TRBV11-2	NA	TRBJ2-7	TGTGCCAGCAGCTTAGCGCAGTCTTTCTCCTACGAGCAGTACTTC	CASSLAQSFSYEQYF
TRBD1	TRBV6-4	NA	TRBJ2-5	TGTGCCAGCAGCCCATCTCGCAACAGGGGTCAAGAGACCCAGTACTTC	CASSPSRNRGQETQYF
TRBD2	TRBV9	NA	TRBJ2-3	TGTGCCAGCAGCGTCACTTGGACTAGCCCTGGGAAAGATACGCAGTATTTT	CASSVTWTSPGKDTQYF
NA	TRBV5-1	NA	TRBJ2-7	TGCGCCAGCAGCTTATGGGGCCTCACCTACGAGCAGTACTTC	CASSLWGLTYEQYF
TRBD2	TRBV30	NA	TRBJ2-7	TGTGCCTGGAGTGTACTGGGACTAGCGGCAGGGGAGCAGTACTTC	CAWSVLGLAAGEQYF
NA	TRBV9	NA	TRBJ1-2	TGTGCCAGCAGCGCCGCGAGTACCAGGTCCCCGTCATATGGCTACACCTTC	CASSAASTRSPSYGYTF
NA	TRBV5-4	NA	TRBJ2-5	TGTGCCAGCAGATTCCAATCAGGGGAAGAGACCCAGTACTTC	CASRFQSGEETQYF
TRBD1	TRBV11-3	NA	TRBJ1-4	TGTGCCAGCAGCCCTGGACAGGGGGGTGACATTGTTTTT	CASSPGQGGDIVF
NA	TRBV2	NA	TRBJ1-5	TGTGCCAGCAGTGATAGCAATCAGCCCCAGCATTTT	CASSDSNQPQHF
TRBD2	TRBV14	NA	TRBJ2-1	TGTGCCAGCAGCCCCTTCAGCGGGGCCTACAATGAGCAGTTCTTC	CASSPFSGAYNEQFF
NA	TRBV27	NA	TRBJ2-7	TGTGCCAGCAGTCCAGCGGGTCGAGGAAGCTCCTACGAGCAGTACTTC	CASSPAGRGSSYEQYF
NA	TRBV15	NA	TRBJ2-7	TGTGCCACCAGCAGAGAATCCGGGACCTCCTACGAGCAGTACTTC	CATSRESGTSYEQYF
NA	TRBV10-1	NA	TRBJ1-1	TGCGCCAGCAGTGAGTCGGTCGCGAACACTGAAGCTTTCTTT	CASSESVANTEAFF
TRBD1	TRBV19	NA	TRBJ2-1	TGTGCCAGTAGTATTCCGGGACAGGGCGTCGGTGAGCAGTTCTTC	CASSIPGQGVGEQFF
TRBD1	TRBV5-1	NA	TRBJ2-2	TGCGCCAGCAGCAGACAGGGGGTCGGGGAGCTGTTTTTT	CASSRQGVGELFF
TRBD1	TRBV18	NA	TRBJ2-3	TGTGCCAGCTCAGCCGACAGGGGGCAAGATACGCAGTATTTT	CASSADRGQDTQYF
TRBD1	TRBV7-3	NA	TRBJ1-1	TGTGCCAGCAGCTTGTGGGACAGCGCCACTGAAGCTTTCTTT	CASSLWDSATEAFF
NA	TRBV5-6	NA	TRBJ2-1	TGTGCCAGCAGCCGGAGTGGTGGTATCAGCTCCTACAATGAGCAGTTCTTC	CASSRSGGISSYNEQFF
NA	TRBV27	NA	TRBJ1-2	TGTGCCAGCAGGGCGTATGGGGCAGCGTATGGCTACACCTTC	CASRAYGAAYGYTF
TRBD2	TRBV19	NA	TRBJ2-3	TGTGCCAGTACCCCAGGACTAGGCTTAAGCACAGATACGCAGTATTTT	CASTPGLGLSTDTQYF
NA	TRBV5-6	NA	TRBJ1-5	TGTGCCAGCAGCCAAGGGCTTAGCAATCAGCCCCAGCATTTT	CASSQGLSNQPQHF
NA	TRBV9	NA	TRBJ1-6	TGTGCCAGCAGCGTAAAGGGGGTTGGTAATTCACCCCTCCACTTT	CASSVKGVGNSPLHF
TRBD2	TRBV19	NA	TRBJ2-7	TGTGCCAGTAGTATTCGTGGGGAGGGGACCTACGAGCAGTACTTC	CASSIRGEGTYEQYF
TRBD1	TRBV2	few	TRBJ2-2	TGTGCCAGCCGACGACAGGGAGCTGCCGGGGAGCTGTTTTTT	CASRRQGAAGELFF
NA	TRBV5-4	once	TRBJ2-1	TGTGCCAGCAGCCCGGCGGGAGGCAGGGGGCTTTTTGAGCAGTTCTTC	CASSPAGGRGLFEQFF